Below are 6 T cell receptor beta chains sequenced from a single sample in a study of T cell changes during pregnancy in multiple sclerosis. Repertoires were generated with immunoSEQ multiplex PCR, while TCRdb's copy carries only in-frame clones and drops some. The repertoire has approximately 44,000 clones, 90% to 95% of them found once; the top ten carry over 6.5%. Sequencing was performed on CD8+ T cells from peripheral blood mononuclear cells, taken in the third trimester of pregnancy. Receptor source: a female donor with multiple sclerosis, enrolled in a pregnancy study.

This clone was counted only a few times. The chain links TRBV5-1 to TRBJ2-2; D is perhaps TRBD2 (5 bases). Trimming cost V 1 base and J 1 base, with 8 bases left between them. This CDR3 contains 15 residues. Germline CDR1 SGHRS, CDR2 YFSETQ. The CDR3 sequence: CASSLRGQNTGELFF. CDR3 DNA sequence: TGCGCCAGCAGCTTGCGGGGTCAGAACACCGGGGAGCTGTTTTTT.

This chain joins TRBV5-1 and TRBJ2-5; D possibly corresponds to TRBD1 (6 bases). Germline values: CDR1 SGHRS, CDR2 YFSETQ. V lost 2 bases, J lost 4 bases, and 12 bases lay in between. This CDR3 region has 14 residues. In DNA, the CDR3 is TGCGCCAGCAGCTTCCCAGGGGAACGAGAGACCCAGTACTTC. Translating it yields CASSFPGERETQYF. Full variable domain (missing parts from reference TRBV5-1 and TRBJ2-5): KAGVTQTPRYLIKTRGQQVTLSCSPISGHRSVSWYQQTPGQGLQFLFEYFSETQRNKGNFPGRFSGRQFSNSRSEMNVSTLELGDSALYLCASSFPGERETQYFGPGTRLLVL.

This chain uses TRBV5-1 with TRBJ1-1, with TRBD1 matching over 7 bases. CDR1 is SGHRS and CDR2 is YFSETQ in the germline V gene. The J segment lost 5 bases and the V segment lost 3 bases, leaving 4 bases of the junction unmatched. The length of the CDR3 is 13 residues. CDR3 nucleotide sequence: TGCGCCAGCAGCTGGACAGGAGAGACTGAAGCTTTCTTT. Amino acid sequence: CASSWTGETEAFF.

V is TRBV4-3 and J is TRBJ1-6; TRBD1 aligns across 8 bases. The germline V gene encodes CDR1 LGHNA and CDR2 YSLEER. Trimming removed 1 base from V and 9 bases from J; junction bases left unmatched: 5. The length of the CDR3 is 15 residues. In DNA, the CDR3 is TGCGCCAGCAGCCAAGGACAGGGGATCTCTTCACCCCTCCACTTT. Amino acid sequence: CASSQGQGISSPLHF.

V and J are TRBV5-6 and TRBJ2-3; 8 bases are a match to TRBD2. The V segment lost 4 bases and the J segment 4 bases; nucleotides outside the gene matches: 5. The CDR3 length is 14 residues. The germline gives CDR1 SGHDT, CDR2 YYEEEE. The CDR3 loop is CASSVSGVADTQYF. In nucleotides, the CDR3 is TGTGCCAGCAGCGTTAGCGGGGTCGCAGATACGCAGTATTTT.

This chain joins TRBV4-1 and TRBJ1-2, with 10 bases identical to TRBD1. V lost 3 bases, J lost 3 bases, and 1 base stayed unmatched. This CDR3 spans 14 amino acids. Germline assignment: CDR1 MGHRA and CDR2 YSYEKL. As DNA, the CDR3 is TGCGCCAGCAGCCAGGACAGGGGGTACTATGGCTACACCTTC. It translates to CASSQDRGYYGYTF.